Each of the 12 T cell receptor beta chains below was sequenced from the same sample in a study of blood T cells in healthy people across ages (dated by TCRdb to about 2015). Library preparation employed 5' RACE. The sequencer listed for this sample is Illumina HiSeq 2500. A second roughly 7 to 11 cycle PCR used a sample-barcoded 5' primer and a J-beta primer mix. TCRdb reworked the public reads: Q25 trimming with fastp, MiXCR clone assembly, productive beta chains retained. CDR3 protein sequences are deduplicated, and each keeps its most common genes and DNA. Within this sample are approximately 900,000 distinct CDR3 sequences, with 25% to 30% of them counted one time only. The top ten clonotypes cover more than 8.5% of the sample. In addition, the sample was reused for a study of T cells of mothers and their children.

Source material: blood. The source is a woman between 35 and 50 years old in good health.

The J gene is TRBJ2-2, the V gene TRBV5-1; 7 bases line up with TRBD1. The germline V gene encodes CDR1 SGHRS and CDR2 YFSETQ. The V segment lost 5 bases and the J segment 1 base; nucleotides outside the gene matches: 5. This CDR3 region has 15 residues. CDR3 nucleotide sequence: TGCGCCAGCAGGGGAAGGACAGGGAACACCGGGGAGCTGTTTTTT. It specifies CASRGRTGNTGELFF.

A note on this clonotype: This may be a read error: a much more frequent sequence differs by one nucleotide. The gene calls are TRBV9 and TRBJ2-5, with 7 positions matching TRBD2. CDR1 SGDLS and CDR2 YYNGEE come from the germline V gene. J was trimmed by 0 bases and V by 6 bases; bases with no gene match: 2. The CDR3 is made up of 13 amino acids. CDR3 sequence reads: CASNAGDQETQYF. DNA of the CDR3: TGTGCCAGCAACGCGGGGGACCAAGAGACCCAGTACTTC.

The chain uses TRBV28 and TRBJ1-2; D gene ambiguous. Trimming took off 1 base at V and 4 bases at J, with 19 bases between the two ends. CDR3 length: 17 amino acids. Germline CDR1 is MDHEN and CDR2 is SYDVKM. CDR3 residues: CASSLFGTGRSSYGYTF. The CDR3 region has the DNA TGTGCCAGCAGTTTATTTGGCACGGGGAGGAGTAGCTATGGCTACACCTTC.

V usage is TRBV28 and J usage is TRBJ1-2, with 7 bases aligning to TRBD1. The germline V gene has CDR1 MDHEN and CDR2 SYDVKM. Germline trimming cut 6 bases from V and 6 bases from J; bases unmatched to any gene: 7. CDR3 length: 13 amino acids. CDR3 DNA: TGTGCCAGCAGGGGGGACAGAACCCATGGCTACACCTTC. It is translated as CASRGDRTHGYTF.

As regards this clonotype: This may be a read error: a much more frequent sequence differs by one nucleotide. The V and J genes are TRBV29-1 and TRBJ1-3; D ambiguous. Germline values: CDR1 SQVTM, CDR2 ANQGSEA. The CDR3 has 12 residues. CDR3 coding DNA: TGCAGCGTTGACAGTGCTGGAAACACCGTATATTTT. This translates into CSVDSAGNTVYF.

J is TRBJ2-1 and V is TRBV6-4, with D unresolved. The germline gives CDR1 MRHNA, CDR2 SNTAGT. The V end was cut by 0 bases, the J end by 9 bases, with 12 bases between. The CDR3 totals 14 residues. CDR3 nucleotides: TGTGCCAGCAGTGACTCGCCCTTAAAGGGTGAGCAGTTCTTC. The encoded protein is CASSDSPLKGEQFF.

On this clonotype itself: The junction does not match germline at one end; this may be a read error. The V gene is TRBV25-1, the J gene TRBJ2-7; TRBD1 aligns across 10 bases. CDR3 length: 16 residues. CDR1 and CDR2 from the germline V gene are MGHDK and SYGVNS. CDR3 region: CASSESGTGALYAQYF. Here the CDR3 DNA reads TGTGCCAGCAGTGAGTCCGGGACAGGGGCCCTCTACGCGCAGTACTTC.

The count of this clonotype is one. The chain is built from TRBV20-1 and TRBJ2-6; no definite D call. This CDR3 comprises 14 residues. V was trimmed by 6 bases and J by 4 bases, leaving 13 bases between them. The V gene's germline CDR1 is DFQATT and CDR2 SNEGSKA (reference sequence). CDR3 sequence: CSAEHEIGANVLTF. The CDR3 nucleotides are TGCAGTGCCGAACATGAGATCGGGGCCAACGTCCTGACTTTC.

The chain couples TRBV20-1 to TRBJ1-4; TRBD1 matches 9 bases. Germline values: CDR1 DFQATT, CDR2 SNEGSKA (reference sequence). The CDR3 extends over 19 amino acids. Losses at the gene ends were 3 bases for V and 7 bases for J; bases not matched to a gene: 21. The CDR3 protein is CSARLTRDRVYGPSEKLFF. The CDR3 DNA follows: TGCAGTGCTAGGCTTACCCGGGACAGGGTGTATGGTCCGAGTGAAAAACTGTTTTTT.

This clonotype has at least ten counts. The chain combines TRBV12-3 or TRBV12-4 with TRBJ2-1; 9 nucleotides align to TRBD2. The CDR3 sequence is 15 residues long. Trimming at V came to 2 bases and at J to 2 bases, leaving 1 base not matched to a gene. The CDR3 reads CASSLLAGPYNEQFF. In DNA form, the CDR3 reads TGTGCCAGCAGTTTACTAGCGGGGCCCTACAATGAGCAGTTCTTC.

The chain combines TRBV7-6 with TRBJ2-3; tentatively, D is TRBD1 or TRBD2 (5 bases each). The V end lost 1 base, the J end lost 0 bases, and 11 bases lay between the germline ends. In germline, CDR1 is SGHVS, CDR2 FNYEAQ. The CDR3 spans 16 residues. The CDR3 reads CASSLEGSGSTDTQYF. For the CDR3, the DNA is TGTGCCAGCAGCTTAGAGGGGAGCGGAAGCACAGATACGCAGTATTTT.

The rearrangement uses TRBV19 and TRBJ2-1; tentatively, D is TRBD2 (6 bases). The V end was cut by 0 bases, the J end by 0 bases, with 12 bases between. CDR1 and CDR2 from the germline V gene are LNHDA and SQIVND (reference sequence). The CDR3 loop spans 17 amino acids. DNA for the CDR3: TGTGCCAGTAGTATAGACCCTAGCGAGAGCTCCTACAATGAGCAGTTCTTC. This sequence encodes CASSIDPSESSYNEQFF.